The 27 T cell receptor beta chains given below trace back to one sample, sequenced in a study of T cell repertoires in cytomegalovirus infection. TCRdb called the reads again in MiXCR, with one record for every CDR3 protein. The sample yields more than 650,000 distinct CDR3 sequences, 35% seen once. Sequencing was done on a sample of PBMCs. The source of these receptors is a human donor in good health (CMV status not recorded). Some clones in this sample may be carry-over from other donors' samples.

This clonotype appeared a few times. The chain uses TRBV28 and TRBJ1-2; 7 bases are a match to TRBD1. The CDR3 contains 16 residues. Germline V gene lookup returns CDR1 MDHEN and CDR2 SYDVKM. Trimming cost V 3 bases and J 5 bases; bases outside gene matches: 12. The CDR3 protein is CASSFFLRDSRYGYTF. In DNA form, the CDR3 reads TGTGCCAGCAGTTTTTTCCTCCGGGACAGTCGGTATGGCTACACCTTC.

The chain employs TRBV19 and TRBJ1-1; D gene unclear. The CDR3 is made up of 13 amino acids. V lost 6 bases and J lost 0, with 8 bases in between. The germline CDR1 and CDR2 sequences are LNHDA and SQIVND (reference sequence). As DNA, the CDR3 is TGTGCCAGTAGACATCCCCTGAACACTGAAGCTTTCTTT. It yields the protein CASRHPLNTEAFF.

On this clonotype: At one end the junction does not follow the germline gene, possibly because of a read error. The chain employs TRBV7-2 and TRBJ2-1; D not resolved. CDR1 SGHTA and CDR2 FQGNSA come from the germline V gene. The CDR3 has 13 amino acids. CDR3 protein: CASNLGNYNEQFF. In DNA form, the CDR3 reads TGTGCAAGCAATTTGGGAAACTACAATGAGCAGTTCTTC.

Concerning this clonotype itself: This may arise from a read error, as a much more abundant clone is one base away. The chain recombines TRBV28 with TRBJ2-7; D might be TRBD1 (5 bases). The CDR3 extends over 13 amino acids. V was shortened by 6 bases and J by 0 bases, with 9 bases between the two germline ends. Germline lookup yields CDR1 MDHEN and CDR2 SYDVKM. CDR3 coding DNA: TGTGCCAGCAGCCGACAGCTCTCCTACGAGCAGTACTTC. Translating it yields CASSRQLSYEQYF.

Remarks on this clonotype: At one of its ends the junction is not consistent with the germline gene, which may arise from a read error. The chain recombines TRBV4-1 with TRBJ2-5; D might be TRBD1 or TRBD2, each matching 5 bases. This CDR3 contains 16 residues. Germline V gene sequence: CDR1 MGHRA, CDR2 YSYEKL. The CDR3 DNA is TGCTCCAGCAGCCAAGGATCCGGGACCATCCAAGAGACCCAGTACTTC. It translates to CSSSQGSGTIQETQYF.

The CDR3: CASRPDGSYGYTF. The CDR3 nucleotides are TGTGCCAGCCGACCGGACGGAAGCTATGGCTACACCTTC. V gene TRBV27 combines with J gene TRBJ1-2; no clear D gene. V was shortened by 8 bases and J by 4 bases, with 14 bases between the two germline ends. The germline CDR1 and CDR2 sequences are MNHEY and SMNVEV (reference sequence). The CDR3 length is 13 residues.

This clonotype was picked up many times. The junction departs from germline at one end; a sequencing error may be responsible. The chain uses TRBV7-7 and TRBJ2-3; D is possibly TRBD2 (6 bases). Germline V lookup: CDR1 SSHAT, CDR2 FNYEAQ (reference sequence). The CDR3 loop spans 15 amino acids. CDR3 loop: CASSVDTGGPDTQYF. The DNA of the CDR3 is TGTGCTAGCAGCGTGGACACCGGGGGTCCAGATACGCAGTATTTT.

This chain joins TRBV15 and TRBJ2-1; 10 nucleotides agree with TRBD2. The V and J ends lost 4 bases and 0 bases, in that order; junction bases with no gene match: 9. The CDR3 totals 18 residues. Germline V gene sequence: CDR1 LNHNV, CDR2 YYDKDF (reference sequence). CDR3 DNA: TGTGCCACCAGCACAGGAGCGGGAGGGACGAGCTCCTACAATGAGCAGTTCTTC. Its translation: CATSTGAGGTSSYNEQFF.

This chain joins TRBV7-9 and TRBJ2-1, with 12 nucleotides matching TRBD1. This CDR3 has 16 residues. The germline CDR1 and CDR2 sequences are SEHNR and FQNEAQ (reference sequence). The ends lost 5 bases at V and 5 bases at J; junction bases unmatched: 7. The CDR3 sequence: CASSPGTGGIHNEQFF. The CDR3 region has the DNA TGTGCCAGCAGCCCGGGGACAGGGGGCATCCACAATGAGCAGTTCTTC.

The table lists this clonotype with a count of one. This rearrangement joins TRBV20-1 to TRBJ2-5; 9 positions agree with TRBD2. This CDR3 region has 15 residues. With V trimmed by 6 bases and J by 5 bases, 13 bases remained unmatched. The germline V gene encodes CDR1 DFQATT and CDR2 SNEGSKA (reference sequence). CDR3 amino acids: CSAPSDSGSRETQYF. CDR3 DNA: TGCAGTGCCCCCTCCGATAGCGGGAGTAGGGAGACCCAGTACTTC.

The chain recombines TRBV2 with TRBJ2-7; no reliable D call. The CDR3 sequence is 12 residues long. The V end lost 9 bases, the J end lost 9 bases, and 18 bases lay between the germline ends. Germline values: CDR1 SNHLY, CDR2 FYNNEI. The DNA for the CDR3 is TGTGCCAGTACGTTATCCCCTCCCGGGCAGTACTTC. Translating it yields CASTLSPPGQYF.

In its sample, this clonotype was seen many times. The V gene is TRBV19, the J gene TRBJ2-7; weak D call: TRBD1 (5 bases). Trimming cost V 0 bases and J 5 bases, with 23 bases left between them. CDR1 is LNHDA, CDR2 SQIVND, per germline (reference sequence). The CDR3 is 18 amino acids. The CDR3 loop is CASSIDRWHRMVRDEQYF. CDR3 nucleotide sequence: TGTGCCAGTAGTATAGATCGGTGGCACAGGATGGTTCGGGACGAGCAGTACTTC.

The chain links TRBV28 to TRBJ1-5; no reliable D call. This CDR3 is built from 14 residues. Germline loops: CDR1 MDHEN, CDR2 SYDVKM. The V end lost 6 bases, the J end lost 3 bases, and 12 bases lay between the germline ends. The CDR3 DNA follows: TGTGCCAGCAGCCCCTCCGGGAACAATCAGCCCCAGCATTTT. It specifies CASSPSGNNQPQHF. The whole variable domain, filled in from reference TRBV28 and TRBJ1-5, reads DVKVTQSSRYLVKRTGEKVFLECVQDMDHENMFWYRQDPGLGLRLIYFSYDVKMKEKGDIPEGYSVSREKKERFSLILESASTNQTSMYLCASSPSGNNQPQHFGDGTRLSIL.

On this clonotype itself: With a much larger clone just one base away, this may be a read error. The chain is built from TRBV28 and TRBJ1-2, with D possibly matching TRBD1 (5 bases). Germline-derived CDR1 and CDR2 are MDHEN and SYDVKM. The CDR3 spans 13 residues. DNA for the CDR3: TGTGCCAGCAGCACAGGCGATAACGATGGCTACACCTTC. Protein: CASSTGDNDGYTF.

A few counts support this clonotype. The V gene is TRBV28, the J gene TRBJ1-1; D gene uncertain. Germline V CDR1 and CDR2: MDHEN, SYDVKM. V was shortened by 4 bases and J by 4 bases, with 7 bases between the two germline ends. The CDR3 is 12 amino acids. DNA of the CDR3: TGTGCCAGCAGTTCCCGGGTCACTGAAGCTTTCTTT. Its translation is CASSSRVTEAFF.

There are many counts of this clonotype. DNA for the CDR3: TGTGCCAGCAGCTTAAAACCCGGATTTACGGCTTTCTTT. Residues: CASSLKPGFTAFF. The J gene is TRBJ1-1, the V gene TRBV11-2; D ambiguous. The CDR3 runs to 13 residues. Germline CDR1 is SGHAT and CDR2 is FQNNGV. V was shortened by 2 bases and J by 11 bases, with 15 bases between the two germline ends.

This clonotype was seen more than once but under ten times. The CDR3 nucleotides read TGTGCCAGCACGGGACAGCTATACTACGAGCAGTACTTC. The encoded protein is CASTGQLYYEQYF. This chain joins TRBV12-3 or TRBV12-4 and TRBJ2-7, with TRBD1 matching over 7 bases. The CDR3 extends over 13 amino acids. V was clipped by 7 bases and J by 3 bases; unmatched bases: 6.

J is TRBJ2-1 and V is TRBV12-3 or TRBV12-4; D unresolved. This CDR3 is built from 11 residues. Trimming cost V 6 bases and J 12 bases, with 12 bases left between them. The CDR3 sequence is CASSPSGLQFF. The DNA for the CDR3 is TGTGCCAGCAGCCCCTCTGGTTTGCAGTTCTTC.

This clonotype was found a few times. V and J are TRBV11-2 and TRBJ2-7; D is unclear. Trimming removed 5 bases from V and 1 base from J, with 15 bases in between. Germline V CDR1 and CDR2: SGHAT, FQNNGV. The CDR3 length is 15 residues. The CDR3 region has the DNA TGTGCCAGCAGCCCCCGGACCATCGGGTCCTACGAGCAGTACTTC. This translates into CASSPRTIGSYEQYF.

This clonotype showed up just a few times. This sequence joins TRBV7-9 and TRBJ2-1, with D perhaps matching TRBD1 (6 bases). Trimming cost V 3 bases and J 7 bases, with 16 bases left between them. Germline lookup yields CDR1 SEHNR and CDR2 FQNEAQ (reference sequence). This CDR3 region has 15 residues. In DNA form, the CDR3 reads TGTGCCAGCAGCTTGCCCGGACAGTTGGGGAATGAGCAGTTCTTC. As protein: CASSLPGQLGNEQFF.

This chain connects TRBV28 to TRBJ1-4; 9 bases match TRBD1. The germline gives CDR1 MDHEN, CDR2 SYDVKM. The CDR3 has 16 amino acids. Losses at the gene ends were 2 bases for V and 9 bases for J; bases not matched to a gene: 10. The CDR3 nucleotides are TGTGCCAGCAGTTTACACTCGACAGGGGGTCTGCAAAAACTGTTTTTT. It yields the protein CASSLHSTGGLQKLFF.

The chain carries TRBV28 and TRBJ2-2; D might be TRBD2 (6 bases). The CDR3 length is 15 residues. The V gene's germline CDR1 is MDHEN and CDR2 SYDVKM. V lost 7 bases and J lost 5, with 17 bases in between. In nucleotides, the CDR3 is TGTGCCAGCAAAGCGGCGGGACCCCCAACCGGGGAGCTGTTTTTT. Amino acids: CASKAAGPPTGELFF.

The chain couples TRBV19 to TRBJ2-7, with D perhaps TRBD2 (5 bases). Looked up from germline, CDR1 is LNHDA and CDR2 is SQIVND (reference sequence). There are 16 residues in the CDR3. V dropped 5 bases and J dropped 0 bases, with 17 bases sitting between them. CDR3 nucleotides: TGTGCCAGTAGTTGGGGTCTAGCCGCTGACTCCTACGAGCAGTACTTC. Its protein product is CASSWGLAADSYEQYF. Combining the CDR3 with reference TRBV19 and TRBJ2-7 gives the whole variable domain DGGITQSPKYLFRKEGQNVTLSCEQNLNHDAMYWYRQDPGQGLRLIYYSQIVNDFQKGDIAEGYSVSREKKESFPLTVTSAQKNPTAFYLCASSWGLAADSYEQYFGPGTRLTVT.

The CDR3 DNA follows: TGTGCCAGTAGTATAGTCGGCGGGGGCTTCCAAGAGACCCAGTACTTC. Amino acid sequence: CASSIVGGGFQETQYF. J is TRBJ2-5 and V is TRBV19, with D maybe TRBD2 (7 bases). The CDR3 is 16 amino acids. V was shortened by 1 base and J by 1 base, with 13 bases between the two germline ends. Looked up from germline, CDR1 is LNHDA and CDR2 is SQIVND (reference sequence).

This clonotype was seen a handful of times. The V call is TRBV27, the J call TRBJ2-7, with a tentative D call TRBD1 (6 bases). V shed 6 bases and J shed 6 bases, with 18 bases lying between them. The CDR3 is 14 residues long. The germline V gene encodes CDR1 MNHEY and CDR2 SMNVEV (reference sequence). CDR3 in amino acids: CASSYLQGISEQYF. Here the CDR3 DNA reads TGTGCCAGCAGCTACCTTCAGGGGATCTCCGAGCAGTACTTC.

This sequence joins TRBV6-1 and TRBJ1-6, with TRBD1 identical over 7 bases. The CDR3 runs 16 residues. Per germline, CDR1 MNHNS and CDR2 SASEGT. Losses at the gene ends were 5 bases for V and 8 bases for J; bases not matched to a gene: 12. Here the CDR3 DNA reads TGTGCCAGCAGTCTCAACTCGGACAGGCTGGATTCACCCCTCCACTTT. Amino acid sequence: CASSLNSDRLDSPLHF.

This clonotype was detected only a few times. CDR3 in amino acids: CSARYRQGWNTEAFF. In nucleotides, the CDR3 is TGCAGTGCTAGATACCGACAGGGGTGGAACACTGAAGCTTTCTTT. V gene TRBV20-1 combines with J gene TRBJ1-1, with 8 bases identical to TRBD1. The CDR3 consists of 15 residues. Per the germline V gene, CDR1 is DFQATT and CDR2 is SNEGSKA (reference sequence). V was pared by 2 bases and J by 1 base, with 6 bases of the junction left unmatched.